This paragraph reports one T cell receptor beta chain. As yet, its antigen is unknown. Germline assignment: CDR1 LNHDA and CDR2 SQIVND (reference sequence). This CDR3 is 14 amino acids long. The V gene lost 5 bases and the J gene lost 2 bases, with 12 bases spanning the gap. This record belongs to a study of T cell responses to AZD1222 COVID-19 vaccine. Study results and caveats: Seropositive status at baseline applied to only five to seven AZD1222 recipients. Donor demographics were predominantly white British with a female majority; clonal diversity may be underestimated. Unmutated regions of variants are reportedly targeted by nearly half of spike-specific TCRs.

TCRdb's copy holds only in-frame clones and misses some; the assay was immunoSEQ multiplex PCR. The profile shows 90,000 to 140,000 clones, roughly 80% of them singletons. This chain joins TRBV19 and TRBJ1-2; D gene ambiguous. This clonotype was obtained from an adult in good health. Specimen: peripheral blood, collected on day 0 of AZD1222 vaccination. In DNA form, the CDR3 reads TGTGCCAGTAGTTGGAGACCATCCAACTATGGCTACACCTTC. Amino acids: CASSWRPSNYGYTF. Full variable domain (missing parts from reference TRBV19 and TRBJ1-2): DGGITQSPKYLFRKEGQNVTLSCEQNLNHDAMYWYRQDPGQGLRLIYYSQIVNDFQKGDIAEGYSVSREKKESFPLTVTSAQKNPTAFYLCASSWRPSNYGYTFGSGTRLTVV.